Below are 21 T cell receptor beta chains sequenced from a single sample in a study of response to subunit inactivated influenza vaccine. TCRdb re-analysed the RT-PCR reads in MiXCR, keeping a single row per CDR3 protein. The table has 650,000 to 800,000 distinct CDR3 sequences, approximately 13% seen once. The starting material was PBMCs from blood, obtained less than 15 days before vaccination. Source of these receptors: a man aged 50 to 60 who received an inactivated influenza vaccine.

The J gene is TRBJ1-5, the V gene TRBV7-8; D might be TRBD1 (6 bases). The germline V gene encodes CDR1 SGHVS and CDR2 FQNEAQ. The V and J ends lost 5 bases and 3 bases respectively, with 17 bases between them. The CDR3 runs 16 residues. The CDR3 region has the DNA TGTGCCAGCAGCCCTGTCCCCCGGGACATCAATCAGCCCCAGCATTTT. This sequence encodes CASSPVPRDINQPQHF. The variable domain in full, with the rest retrieved from reference TRBV7-8 and TRBJ1-5, is GAGVSQSPRYKVAKRGQDVALRCDPISGHVSLFWYQQALGQGPEFLTYFQNEAQLDKSGLPSDRFFAERPEGSVSTLKIQRTQQEDSAVYLCASSPVPRDINQPQHFGDGTRLSIL.

J is TRBJ1-5 and V is TRBV5-8, with D hard to call. The CDR3 is 12 amino acids. Trimming removed 3 bases from V and 4 bases from J, with 5 bases in between. Germline V gene data show CDR1 as SGHTS and CDR2 as YDEGEE. The CDR3 sequence is CASSWGNQPQHF. CDR3 nucleotide sequence: TGTGCCAGCAGCTGGGGTAATCAGCCCCAGCATTTT.

The CDR3 reads CASRTRQGLNTGELFF. The CDR3 DNA is TGTGCCAGCAGGACGAGACAGGGCTTAAACACCGGGGAGCTGTTTTTT. V and J are TRBV12-3 or TRBV12-4 and TRBJ2-2; the match to TRBD1 covers 7 bases. The length of the CDR3 is 16 residues. V shed 6 bases, J shed 2 bases, and the junction held 9 bases outside the gene matches.

By share, this clonotype ranks as medium-sized. This chain joins TRBV9 and TRBJ1-5; tentatively, D is TRBD1 (5 bases). With 0 bases removed from V and 3 bases from J, the gap between germline ends came to 10 bases. Germline loops: CDR1 SGDLS, CDR2 YYNGEE. The CDR3 sequence is 15 residues long. In DNA form, the CDR3 reads TGTGCCAGCAGCGTAGGTCAGGGTTTCAATCAGCCCCAGCATTTT. Its protein product is CASSVGQGFNQPQHF.

This clonotype came up a few times. The chain has TRBV5-1 and TRBJ2-7; 12 bases align to TRBD2. The trim removed 3 bases at V and 12 bases at J, leaving 10 bases unmatched. The germline V gene encodes CDR1 SGHRS and CDR2 YFSETQ. This CDR3 contains 14 residues. CDR3 coding DNA: TGCGCCAGCAGCTCGACTAGCGGGAGTCTAGTTTGGTACTTC. As protein: CASSSTSGSLVWYF.

This clonotype was counted a few times. The V and J genes are TRBV27 and TRBJ1-1; TRBD1 aligns across 8 bases. The CDR3 length is 16 residues. The V gene's germline CDR1 is MNHEY and CDR2 SMNVEV (reference sequence). The V and J ends lost 3 bases and 3 bases, in that order; junction bases with no gene match: 9. This CDR3 reads CASSFQGAGMHTEAFF. DNA of the CDR3: TGTGCCAGCAGTTTCCAGGGGGCGGGTATGCACACTGAAGCTTTCTTT.

The rearrangement links TRBV12-3 or TRBV12-4 to TRBJ1-5; 7 positions match TRBD1. V lost 1 base to trimming and J lost 8 bases; unmatched junction nucleotides: 11. The CDR3 runs 16 residues. The CDR3 sequence: CASSLGDRAGGEPQHF. CDR3 bases: TGTGCCAGCAGTTTAGGAGATCGGGCAGGGGGGGAGCCCCAGCATTTT.

V is TRBV30 and J is TRBJ2-3; D ambiguous. Germline CDR1 GTSNPN, CDR2 SVGIG (reference sequence). The CDR3 sequence is 16 residues long. Trimming pared 1 base from V and 3 bases from J, leaving 17 bases between. The CDR3 loop reads CAWSAHSSFETDTQYF. Written as DNA, the CDR3 is TGTGCCTGGAGTGCCCATTCAAGCTTTGAGACAGATACGCAGTATTTT. The full variable domain, its missing parts supplied by reference TRBV30 and TRBJ2-3, is SQTIHQWPATLVQPVGSPLSLECTVEGTSNPNLYWYRQAAGRGLQLLFYSVGIGQISSEVPQNLSASRPQDRQFILSSKKLLLSDSGFYLCAWSAHSSFETDTQYFGPGTRLTVL.

The sample holds many counts of this clonotype. The rearrangement links TRBV11-2 to TRBJ2-1; D is ambiguous. From germline, CDR1 is SGHAT and CDR2 FQNNGV. With 1 base removed from V and 3 bases from J, the gap between germline ends came to 10 bases. The CDR3 spans 15 residues. The CDR3 region is CASSLGPWIYNEQFF. The CDR3 DNA reads TGTGCCAGCAGCTTAGGCCCTTGGATCTACAATGAGCAGTTCTTC.

The gene calls are TRBV5-1 and TRBJ2-7; 13 bases map to TRBD2. The CDR3 extends over 15 amino acids. V gave up 0 bases and J gave up 5 bases; unmatched junction bases: 2. Germline V lookup: CDR1 SGHRS, CDR2 YFSETQ. The CDR3 sequence: CASSLGGLAGHEQYF. The CDR3 bases are TGCGCCAGCAGCTTGGGGGGACTAGCGGGACACGAGCAGTACTTC.

In its sample, this clonotype was seen many times. CDR3 nucleotide sequence: TGTGCCAGCAGCCCCGTTCCCGGGACCGTCAGGTTGGACTATGGCTACACCTTC. Its translation: CASSPVPGTVRLDYGYTF. This rearrangement joins TRBV11-1 to TRBJ1-2; D is perhaps TRBD1 (5 bases). The germline V and J ends were trimmed by 5 bases and 3 bases, with 25 bases remaining between them. Germline V lookup: CDR1 SGHAT, CDR2 FQDESV (reference sequence). The CDR3 loop spans 18 amino acids.

Concerning this clonotype itself: At one of its ends the junction is not consistent with the germline gene, which may arise from a read error. The V call is TRBV12-3 or TRBV12-4, the J call TRBJ2-2; D uncertain. The CDR3 contains 12 residues. The CDR3 spells CASSIATGELFF. The CDR3 DNA reads TGTGCCAGCAGTATAGCCACCGGGGAGCTGTTTTTT.

This rearrangement joins TRBV12-3 or TRBV12-4 to TRBJ2-1; 9 bases are shared with TRBD1. There are 18 residues in the CDR3. J gave up 2 bases and V 4 bases, and 12 bases lay outside the gene matches. The CDR3: CASSSRDRVSTTYNEQFF. CDR3 in DNA: TGTGCCAGCAGTTCCCGGGACAGGGTCAGCACCACCTACAATGAGCAGTTCTTC.

This clonotype came up many times. CDR3 residues: CASSPPEGARQPQHF. CDR3 DNA: TGTGCCAGCAGCCCTCCAGAGGGGGCACGTCAGCCCCAGCATTTT. The chain has TRBV12-3 or TRBV12-4 and TRBJ1-5, with 7 bases identical to TRBD1. J lost 6 bases, V lost 6 bases, and 11 bases had no gene match. The CDR3 covers 15 residues.

This clonotype was detected ten times or more. CDR3 region: CASSLYNYEQYF. CDR3 DNA: TGTGCCAGCAGTTTGTACAACTACGAGCAGTACTTC. The J gene is TRBJ2-7, the V gene TRBV12-3 or TRBV12-4, with D unclear. The CDR3 length is 12 residues. The V end was cut by 3 bases, the J end by 3 bases, with 6 bases between.

This clonotype has a handful of counts. The chain links TRBV12-3 or TRBV12-4 to TRBJ1-3; no clear D. The V end lost 5 bases, the J end lost 9 bases, and 17 bases lay between the germline ends. The CDR3 is 14 residues long. The CDR3 DNA reads TGTGCCAGCAGTCGAGAACGACGCGGTGGCACCATATATTTT. Translated, it gives CASSRERRGGTIYF.

The chain carries TRBV29-1 and TRBJ2-2; 8 positions match TRBD2. The germline CDR1 and CDR2 sequences are SQVTM and ANQGSEA. This CDR3 has 12 amino acids. V shed 7 bases, J shed 6 bases, and the junction held 4 bases outside the gene matches. This CDR3 is CSGSGAAGELFF. The CDR3 nucleotides read TGCAGCGGTAGCGGGGCGGCCGGGGAGCTGTTTTTT.

In this sample, this clonotype turned up a few times. The rearrangement uses TRBV9 and TRBJ2-3; possibly TRBD1 for D (5 bases). The ends were cut back, 0 bases at V and 3 bases at J, with 11 bases in the middle. This CDR3 contains 15 residues. Germline V gene lookup returns CDR1 SGDLS and CDR2 YYNGEE. In DNA, the CDR3 is TGTGCCAGCAGCGTAGAGGGGTACGGGACAGATACGCAGTATTTT. As protein: CASSVEGYGTDTQYF.

This clonotype was counted between two and nine times. V is TRBV7-2 and J is TRBJ1-2, with a possible D match to TRBD1 (6 bases). There are 15 residues in the CDR3. From germline, CDR1 is SGHTA and CDR2 FQGNSA. V was shortened by 5 bases and J by 4 bases, with 17 bases between the two germline ends. This CDR3 reads CASSPHGGAGYGYTF. DNA of the CDR3: TGTGCCAGCAGCCCACATGGGGGCGCAGGCTATGGCTACACCTTC.

The genes are TRBV25-1 and TRBJ2-5, with TRBD2 identical over 8 bases. Germline V gene data show CDR1 as MGHDK and CDR2 as SYGVNS. J was trimmed by 5 bases and V by 5 bases; bases with no gene match: 16. The CDR3 sequence is 17 residues long. The CDR3 loop is CASSKNVGAGGRETQYF. DNA of the CDR3: TGTGCCAGCAGTAAAAACGTTGGGGCGGGAGGTCGGGAGACCCAGTACTTC.

This clonotype was counted a few times. The chain links TRBV30 to TRBJ2-2; D is unclear. This CDR3 is built from 13 residues. The germline V and J ends were trimmed by 2 bases and 2 bases, with 6 bases remaining between them. CDR1 GTSNPN and CDR2 SVGIG come from the germline V gene (reference sequence). Here the CDR3 reads CAWSFTNTGELFF. The DNA for the CDR3 is TGTGCCTGGAGTTTCACCAACACCGGGGAGCTGTTTTTT.